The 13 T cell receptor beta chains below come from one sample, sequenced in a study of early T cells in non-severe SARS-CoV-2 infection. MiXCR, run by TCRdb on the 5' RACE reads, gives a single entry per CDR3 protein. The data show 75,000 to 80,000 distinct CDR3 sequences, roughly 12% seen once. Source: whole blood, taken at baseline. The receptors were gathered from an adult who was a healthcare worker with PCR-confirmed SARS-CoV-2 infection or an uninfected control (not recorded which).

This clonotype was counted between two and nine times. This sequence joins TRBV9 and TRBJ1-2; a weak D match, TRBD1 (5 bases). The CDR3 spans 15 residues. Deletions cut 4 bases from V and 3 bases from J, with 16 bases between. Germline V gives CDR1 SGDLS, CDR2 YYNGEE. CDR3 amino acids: CASSPDPGLDYGYTF. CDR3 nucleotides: TGTGCCAGCAGCCCAGATCCAGGGTTGGACTATGGCTACACCTTC.

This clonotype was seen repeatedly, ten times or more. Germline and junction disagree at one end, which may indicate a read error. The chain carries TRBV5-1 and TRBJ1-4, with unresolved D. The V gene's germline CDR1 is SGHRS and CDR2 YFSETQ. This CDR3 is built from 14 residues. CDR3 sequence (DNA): TGCGCCAGCAGCCCAACACCCAGGAATGCAAAACTGTTTTTT. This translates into CASSPTPRNAKLFF. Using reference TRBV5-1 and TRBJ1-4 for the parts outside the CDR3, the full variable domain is KAGVTQTPRYLIKTRGQQVTLSCSPISGHRSVSWYQQTPGQGLQFLFEYFSETQRNKGNFPGRFSGRQFSNSRSEMNVSTLELGDSALYLCASSPTPRNAKLFFGSGTQLSVL.

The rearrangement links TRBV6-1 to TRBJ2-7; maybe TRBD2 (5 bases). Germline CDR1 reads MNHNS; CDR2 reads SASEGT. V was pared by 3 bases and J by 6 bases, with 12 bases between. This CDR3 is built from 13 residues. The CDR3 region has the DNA TGTGCCAGCAGTGAGATACTAGGGCTCGAGCAGTACTTC. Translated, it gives CASSEILGLEQYF.

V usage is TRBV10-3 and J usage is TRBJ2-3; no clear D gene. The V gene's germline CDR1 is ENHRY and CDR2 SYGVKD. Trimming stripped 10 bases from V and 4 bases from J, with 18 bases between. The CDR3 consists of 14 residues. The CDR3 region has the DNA TGTGCCACCTTAGACCCGACCCCGGCAGATACGCAGTATTTT. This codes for CATLDPTPADTQYF.

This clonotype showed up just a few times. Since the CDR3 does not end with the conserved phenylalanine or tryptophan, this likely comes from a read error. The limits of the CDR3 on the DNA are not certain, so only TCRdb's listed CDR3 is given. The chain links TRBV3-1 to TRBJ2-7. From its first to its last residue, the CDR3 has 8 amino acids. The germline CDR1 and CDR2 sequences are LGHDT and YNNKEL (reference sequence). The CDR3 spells CASSQEDS.

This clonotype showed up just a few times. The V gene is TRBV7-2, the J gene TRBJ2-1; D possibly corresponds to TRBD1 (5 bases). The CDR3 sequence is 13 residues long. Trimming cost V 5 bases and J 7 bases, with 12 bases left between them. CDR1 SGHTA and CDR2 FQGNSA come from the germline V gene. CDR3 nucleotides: TGTGCCAGCAGCCTCGACAGATCGAATGAGCAGTTCTTC. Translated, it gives CASSLDRSNEQFF.

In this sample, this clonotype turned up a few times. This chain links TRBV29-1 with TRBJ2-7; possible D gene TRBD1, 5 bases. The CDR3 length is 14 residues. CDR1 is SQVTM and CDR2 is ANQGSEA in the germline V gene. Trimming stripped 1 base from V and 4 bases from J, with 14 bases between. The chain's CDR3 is CSVEVQGRYYEQYF. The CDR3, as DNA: TGCAGCGTTGAAGTCCAGGGCCGGTATTACGAGCAGTACTTC.

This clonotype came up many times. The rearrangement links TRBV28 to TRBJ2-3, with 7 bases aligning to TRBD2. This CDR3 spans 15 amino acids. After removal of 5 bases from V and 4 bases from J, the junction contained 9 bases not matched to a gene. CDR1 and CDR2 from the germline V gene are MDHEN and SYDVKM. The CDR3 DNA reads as TGTGCCAGCAGTGGGTCTGGGAGGGGTGCAGATACGCAGTATTTT. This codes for CASSGSGRGADTQYF. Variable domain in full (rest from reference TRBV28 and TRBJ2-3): DVKVTQSSRYLVKRTGEKVFLECVQDMDHENMFWYRQDPGLGLRLIYFSYDVKMKEKGDIPEGYSVSREKKERFSLILESASTNQTSMYLCASSGSGRGADTQYFGPGTRLTVL.

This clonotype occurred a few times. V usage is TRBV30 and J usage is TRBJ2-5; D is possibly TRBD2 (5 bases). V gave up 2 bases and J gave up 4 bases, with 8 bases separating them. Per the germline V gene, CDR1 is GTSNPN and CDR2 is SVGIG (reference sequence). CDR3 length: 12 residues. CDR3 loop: CAWSPGSETQYF. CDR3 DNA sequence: TGTGCCTGGAGTCCGGGGTCAGAGACCCAGTACTTC.

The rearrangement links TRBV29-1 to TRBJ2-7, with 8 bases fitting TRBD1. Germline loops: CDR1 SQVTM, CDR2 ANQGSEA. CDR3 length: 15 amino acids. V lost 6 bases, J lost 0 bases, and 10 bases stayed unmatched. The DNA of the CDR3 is TGCAGCGTCCTAATCCCGGGACAGGCCTCCTACGAGCAGTACTTC. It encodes CSVLIPGQASYEQYF.

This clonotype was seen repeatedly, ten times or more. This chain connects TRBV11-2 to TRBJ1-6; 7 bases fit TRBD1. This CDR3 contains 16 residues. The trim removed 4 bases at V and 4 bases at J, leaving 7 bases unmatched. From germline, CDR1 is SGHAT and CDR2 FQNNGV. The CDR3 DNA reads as TGTGCCAGCAGCTCGCTACAGGGGTTGTATAATTCACCCCTCCACTTT. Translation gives CASSSLQGLYNSPLHF. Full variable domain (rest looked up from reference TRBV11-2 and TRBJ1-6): EAGVAQSPRYKIIEKRQSVAFWCNPISGHATLYWYQQILGQGPKLLIQFQNNGVVDDSQLPKDRFSAERLKGVDSTLKIQPAKLEDSAVYLCASSSLQGLYNSPLHFGNGTRLTVT.

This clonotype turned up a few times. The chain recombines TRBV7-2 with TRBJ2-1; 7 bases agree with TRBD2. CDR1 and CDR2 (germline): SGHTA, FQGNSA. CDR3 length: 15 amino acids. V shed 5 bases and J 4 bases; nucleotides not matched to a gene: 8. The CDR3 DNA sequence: TGTGCCAGCAGCACAGCTGTGGGGGGGTACAATGAGCAGTTCTTC. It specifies CASSTAVGGYNEQFF.

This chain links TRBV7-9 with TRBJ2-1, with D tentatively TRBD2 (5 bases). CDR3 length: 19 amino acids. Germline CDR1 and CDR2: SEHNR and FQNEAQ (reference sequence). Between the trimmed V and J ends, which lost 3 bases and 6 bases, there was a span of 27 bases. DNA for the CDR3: TGTGCCAGCAGCTTTAAGAGGGCGCAGACCACCACCCGGCTCAATGAGCAGTTCTTC. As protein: CASSFKRAQTTTRLNEQFF.